This T cell receptor beta chain was found in a study of T-cell memory formation after mild COVID-19. A 5'RACE reaction primed in the constant segment made cDNA libraries of TCR alpha and TCR beta, and these carried sample barcodes and UMIs. Each CDR3 protein is one row after TCRdb ran MiXCR on the 5' RACE reads. The data contain roughly 120,000 distinct CDR3 sequences, more than 15% of them seen just once; the ten biggest clones take up more than 11%. Study outcomes and limitations: Pre-infection memory harbored some responding clones, suggesting cross-reactive memory joined.

Regarding this clonotype: Its target is unknown.

The V gene lost 3 bases and the J gene lost 4 bases, with 17 bases spanning the gap. There are 16 residues in the CDR3. Germline V gene data show CDR1 as MGHRA and CDR2 as YSYEKL. The clonotype was recovered from an adult woman who had mild COVID-19 (a few samples of this study predate the infection). Cell type and time point are not known. What was sequenced was PBMCs or a T cell subset sorted from them (not recorded which). J is TRBJ2-3 and V is TRBV4-1; a weak D match, TRBD1 (6 bases). CDR3 in amino acids: CASSHIHRQAPDTQYF. CDR3 DNA sequence: TGCGCCAGCAGCCATATACATAGACAGGCCCCAGATACGCAGTATTTT.